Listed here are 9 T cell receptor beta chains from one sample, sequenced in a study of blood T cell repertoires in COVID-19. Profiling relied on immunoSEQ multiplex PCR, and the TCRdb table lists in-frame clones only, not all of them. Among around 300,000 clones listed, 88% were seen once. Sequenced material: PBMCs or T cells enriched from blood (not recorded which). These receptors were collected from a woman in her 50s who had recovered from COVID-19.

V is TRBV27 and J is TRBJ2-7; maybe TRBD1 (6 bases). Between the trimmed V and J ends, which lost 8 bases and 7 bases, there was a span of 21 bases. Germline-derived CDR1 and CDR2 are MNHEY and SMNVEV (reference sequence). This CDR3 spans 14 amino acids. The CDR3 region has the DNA TGTGCCAGCCGGCGAGGGGGAGCGCGTCTTGAGCAGTACTTC. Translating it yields CASRRGGARLEQYF.

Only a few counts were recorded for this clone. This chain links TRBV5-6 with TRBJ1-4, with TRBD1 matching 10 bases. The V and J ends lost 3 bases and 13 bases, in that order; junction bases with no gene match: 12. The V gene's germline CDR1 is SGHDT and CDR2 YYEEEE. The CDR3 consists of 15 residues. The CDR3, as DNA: TGTGCCAGCAGCTCGGGACAGGGGATTGAAAATCGACTGTTTTTT. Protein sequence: CASSSGQGIENRLFF.

CDR3 residues: CASSLGRTNEQFF. The CDR3 bases are TGTGCCAGCAGTTTAGGGCGTACCAATGAGCAGTTCTTC. This chain uses TRBV27 with TRBJ2-1; no clear D gene. The V and J ends lost 2 bases and 6 bases respectively, with 8 bases between them. The CDR3 sequence is 13 residues long. Looked up from germline, CDR1 is MNHEY and CDR2 is SMNVEV (reference sequence).

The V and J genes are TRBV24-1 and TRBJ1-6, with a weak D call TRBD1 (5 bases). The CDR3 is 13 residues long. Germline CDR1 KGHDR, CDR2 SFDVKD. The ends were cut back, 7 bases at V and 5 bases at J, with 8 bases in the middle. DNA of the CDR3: TGTGCCACCAGGCAGACAGATAATTCACCCCTCCACTTT. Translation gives CATRQTDNSPLHF.

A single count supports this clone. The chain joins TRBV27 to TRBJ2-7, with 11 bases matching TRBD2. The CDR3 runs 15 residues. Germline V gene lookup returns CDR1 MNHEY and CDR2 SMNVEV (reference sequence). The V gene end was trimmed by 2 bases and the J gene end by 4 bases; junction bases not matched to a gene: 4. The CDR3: CASSLTTSGMYEQYF. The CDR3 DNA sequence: TGTGCCAGCAGTTTAACGACTAGCGGGATGTACGAGCAGTACTTC.

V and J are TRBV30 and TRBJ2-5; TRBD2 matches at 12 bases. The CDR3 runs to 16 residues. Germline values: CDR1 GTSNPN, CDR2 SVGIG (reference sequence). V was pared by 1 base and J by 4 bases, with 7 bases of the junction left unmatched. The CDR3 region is CAWSAKPGLAGETQYF. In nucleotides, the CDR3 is TGTGCCTGGAGTGCAAAACCGGGACTAGCGGGAGAGACCCAGTACTTC.

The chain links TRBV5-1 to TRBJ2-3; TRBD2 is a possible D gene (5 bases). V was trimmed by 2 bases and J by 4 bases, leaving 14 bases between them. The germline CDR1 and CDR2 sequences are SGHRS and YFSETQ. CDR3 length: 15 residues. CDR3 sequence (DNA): TGCGCCAGCAGCTTTGACCCGAGGGCACCAGATACGCAGTATTTT. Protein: CASSFDPRAPDTQYF. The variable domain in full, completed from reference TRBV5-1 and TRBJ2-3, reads KAGVTQTPRYLIKTRGQQVTLSCSPISGHRSVSWYQQTPGQGLQFLFEYFSETQRNKGNFPGRFSGRQFSNSRSEMNVSTLELGDSALYLCASSFDPRAPDTQYFGPGTRLTVL.

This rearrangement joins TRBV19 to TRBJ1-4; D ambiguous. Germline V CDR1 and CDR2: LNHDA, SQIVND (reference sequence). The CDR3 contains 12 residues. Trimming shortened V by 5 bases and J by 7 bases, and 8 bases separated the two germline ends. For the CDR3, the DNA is TGTGCCAGTAGTCTCCGGGGTGAAAAACTGTTTTTT. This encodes CASSLRGEKLFF.

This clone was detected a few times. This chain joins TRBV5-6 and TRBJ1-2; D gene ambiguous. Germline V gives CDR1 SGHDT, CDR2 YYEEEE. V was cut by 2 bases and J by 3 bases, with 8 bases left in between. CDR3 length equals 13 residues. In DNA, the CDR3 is TGTGCCAGCAGCTTCGGGGATCACTATGGCTACACCTTC. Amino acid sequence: CASSFGDHYGYTF.